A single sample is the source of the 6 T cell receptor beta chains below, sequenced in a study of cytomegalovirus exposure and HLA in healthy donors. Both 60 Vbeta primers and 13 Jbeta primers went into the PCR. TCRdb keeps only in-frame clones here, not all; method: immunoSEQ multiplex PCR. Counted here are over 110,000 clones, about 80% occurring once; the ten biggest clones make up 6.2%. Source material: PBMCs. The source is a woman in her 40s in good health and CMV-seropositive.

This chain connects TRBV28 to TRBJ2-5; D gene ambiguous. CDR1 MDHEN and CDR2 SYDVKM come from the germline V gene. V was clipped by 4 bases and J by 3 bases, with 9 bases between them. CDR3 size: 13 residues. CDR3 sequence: CASSSYMEETQYF. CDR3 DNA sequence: TGTGCCAGCAGTTCTTACATGGAAGAGACCCAGTACTTC.

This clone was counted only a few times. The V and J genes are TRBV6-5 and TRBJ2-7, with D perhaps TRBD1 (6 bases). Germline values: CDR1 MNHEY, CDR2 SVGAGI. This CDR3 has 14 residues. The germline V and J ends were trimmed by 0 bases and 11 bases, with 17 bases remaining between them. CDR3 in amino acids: CASSYSGTPNVEYF. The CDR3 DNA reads TGTGCCAGCAGTTACTCAGGGACACCTAACGTAGAGTACTTC.

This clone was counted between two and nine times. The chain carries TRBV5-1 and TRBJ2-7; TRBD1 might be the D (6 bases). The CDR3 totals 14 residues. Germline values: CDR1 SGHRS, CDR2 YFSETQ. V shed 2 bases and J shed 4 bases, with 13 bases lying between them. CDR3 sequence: CASSFSGEKYEQYF. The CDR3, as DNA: TGCGCCAGCAGCTTCTCAGGGGAAAAGTACGAGCAGTACTTC. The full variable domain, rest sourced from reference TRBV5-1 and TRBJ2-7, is KAGVTQTPRYLIKTRGQQVTLSCSPISGHRSVSWYQQTPGQGLQFLFEYFSETQRNKGNFPGRFSGRQFSNSRSEMNVSTLELGDSALYLCASSFSGEKYEQYFGPGTRLTVT.

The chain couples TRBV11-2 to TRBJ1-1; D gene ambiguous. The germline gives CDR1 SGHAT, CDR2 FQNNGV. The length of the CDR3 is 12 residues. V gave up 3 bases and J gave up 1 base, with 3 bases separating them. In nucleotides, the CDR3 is TGTGCCAGCAGCTTCAGGAACACTGAAGCTTTCTTT. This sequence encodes CASSFRNTEAFF.

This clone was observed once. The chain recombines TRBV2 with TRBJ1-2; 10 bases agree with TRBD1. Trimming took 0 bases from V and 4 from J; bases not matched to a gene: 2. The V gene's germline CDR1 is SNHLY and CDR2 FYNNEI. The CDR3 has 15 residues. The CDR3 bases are TGTGCCAGCAGTGAAGCTTGGACAGGGGGCTATGGCTACACCTTC. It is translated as CASSEAWTGGYGYTF. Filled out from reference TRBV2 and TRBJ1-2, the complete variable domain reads EPEVTQTPSHQVTQMGQEVILRCVPISNHLYFYWYRQILGQKVEFLVSFYNNEISEKSEIFDDQFSVERPDGSNFTLKIRSTKLEDSAMYFCASSEAWTGGYGYTFGSGTRLTVV.

This chain's CDR3 is CASSSHYEQYF. The CDR3 region has the DNA TGTGCCAGCAGCTCACACTACGAGCAGTACTTC. The chain has TRBV11-2 and TRBJ2-7; no definite D call. This CDR3 comprises 11 residues. Per germline, CDR1 SGHAT and CDR2 FQNNGV. Trimming shortened V by 4 bases and J by 3 bases, and 4 bases separated the two germline ends.